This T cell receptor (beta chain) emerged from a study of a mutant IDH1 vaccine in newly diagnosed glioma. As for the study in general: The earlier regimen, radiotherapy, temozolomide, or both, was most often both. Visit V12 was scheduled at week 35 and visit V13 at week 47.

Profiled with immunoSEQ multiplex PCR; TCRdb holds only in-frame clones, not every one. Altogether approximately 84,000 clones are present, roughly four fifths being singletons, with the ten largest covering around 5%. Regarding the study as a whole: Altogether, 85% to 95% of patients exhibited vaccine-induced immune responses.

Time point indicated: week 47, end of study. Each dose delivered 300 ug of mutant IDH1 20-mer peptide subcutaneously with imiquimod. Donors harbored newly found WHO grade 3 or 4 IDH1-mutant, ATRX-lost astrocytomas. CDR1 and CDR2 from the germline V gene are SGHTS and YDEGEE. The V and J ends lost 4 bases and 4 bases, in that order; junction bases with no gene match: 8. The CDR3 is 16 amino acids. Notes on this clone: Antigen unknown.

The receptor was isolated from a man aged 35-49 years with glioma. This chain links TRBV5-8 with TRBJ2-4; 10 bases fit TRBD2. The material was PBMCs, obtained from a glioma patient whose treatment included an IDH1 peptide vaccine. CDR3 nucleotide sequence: TGTGCCAGCAGCGTAGACGTTAGCGGGGGGAAAAACATTCAGTACTTC. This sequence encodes CASSVDVSGGKNIQYF.